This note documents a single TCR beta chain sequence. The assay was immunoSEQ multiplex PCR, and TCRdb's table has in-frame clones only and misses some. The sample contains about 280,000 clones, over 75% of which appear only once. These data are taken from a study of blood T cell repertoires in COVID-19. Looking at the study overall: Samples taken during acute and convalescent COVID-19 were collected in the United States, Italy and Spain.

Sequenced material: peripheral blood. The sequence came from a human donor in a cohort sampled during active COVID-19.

The CDR3 DNA is TGTGCCAGCAGCGCCGGGACAGGGAGTGAGCAGTACTTC. Its translation: CASSAGTGSEQYF. The chain uses TRBV6-5 and TRBJ2-7, with 9 bases aligning to TRBD1. The length of the CDR3 is 13 residues. CDR1 and CDR2 from the germline V gene are MNHEY and SVGAGI. The V gene end was trimmed by 6 bases and the J gene end by 7 bases; junction bases not matched to a gene: 7.